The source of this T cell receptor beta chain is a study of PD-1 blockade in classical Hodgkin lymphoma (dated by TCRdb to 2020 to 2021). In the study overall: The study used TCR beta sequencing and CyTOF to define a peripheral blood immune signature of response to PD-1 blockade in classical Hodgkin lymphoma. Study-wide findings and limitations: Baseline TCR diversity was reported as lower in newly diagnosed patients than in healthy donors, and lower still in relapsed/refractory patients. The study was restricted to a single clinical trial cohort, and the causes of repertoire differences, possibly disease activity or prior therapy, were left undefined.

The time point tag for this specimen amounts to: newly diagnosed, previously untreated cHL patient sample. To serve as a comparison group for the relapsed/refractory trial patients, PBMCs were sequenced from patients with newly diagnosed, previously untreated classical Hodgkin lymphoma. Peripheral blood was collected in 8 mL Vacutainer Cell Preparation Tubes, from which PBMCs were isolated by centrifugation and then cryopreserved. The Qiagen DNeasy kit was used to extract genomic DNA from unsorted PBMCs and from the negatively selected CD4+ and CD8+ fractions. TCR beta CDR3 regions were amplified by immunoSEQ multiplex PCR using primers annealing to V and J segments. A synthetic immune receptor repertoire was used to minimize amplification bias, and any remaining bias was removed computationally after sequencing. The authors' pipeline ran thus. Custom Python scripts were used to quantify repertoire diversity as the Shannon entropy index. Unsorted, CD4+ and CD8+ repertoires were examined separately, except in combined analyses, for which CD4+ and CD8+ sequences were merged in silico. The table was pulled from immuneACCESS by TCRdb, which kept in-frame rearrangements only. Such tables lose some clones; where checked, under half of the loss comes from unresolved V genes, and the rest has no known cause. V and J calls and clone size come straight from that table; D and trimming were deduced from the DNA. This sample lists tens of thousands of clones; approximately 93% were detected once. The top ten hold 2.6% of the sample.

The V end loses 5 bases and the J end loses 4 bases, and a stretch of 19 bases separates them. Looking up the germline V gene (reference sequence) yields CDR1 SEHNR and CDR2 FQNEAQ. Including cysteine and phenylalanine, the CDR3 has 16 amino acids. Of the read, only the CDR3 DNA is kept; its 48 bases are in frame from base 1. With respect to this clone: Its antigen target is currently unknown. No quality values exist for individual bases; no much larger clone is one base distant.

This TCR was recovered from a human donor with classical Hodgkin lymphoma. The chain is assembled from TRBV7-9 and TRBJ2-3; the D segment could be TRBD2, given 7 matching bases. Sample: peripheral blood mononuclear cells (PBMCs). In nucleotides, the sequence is TGTGCCAGCAGCACCCTCCTGGGGGGGGGCGCAGATACGCAGTATTTT. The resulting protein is CASSTLLGGGADTQYF.